One and the same sample provided the 15 T cell receptor beta chains below, sequenced in a study of OX40 agonist ivuxolimab in advanced cancers. Assay: immunoSEQ multiplex PCR; the TCRdb copy retains only in-frame clones and omits some. The sample consists of some 45,000 clones, approximately 86% of them appearing once. The source material was CD4+ or CD8+ T cells sorted from blood, sampled in a trial of the OX40 agonist ivuxolimab. Source of these receptors: an adult with an advanced solid tumor such as melanoma, head and neck, liver or kidney cancer.

V and J are TRBV19 and TRBJ1-1; D remains unclear. Per the germline V gene, CDR1 is LNHDA and CDR2 is SQIVND (reference sequence). This CDR3 is 12 amino acids long. V lost 6 bases and J 4 bases, leaving 9 bases between the germline ends. CDR3 DNA: TGTGCCAGTAGCTCGTTGGGCACTGAAGCTTTCTTT. Translated, it gives CASSSLGTEAFF.

The chain employs TRBV4-3 and TRBJ2-5, with D perhaps matching TRBD2 (5 bases). The J call could be wrong; TRBJ2-7 is a better fit for the DNA end. There are 14 residues in the CDR3. The V gene's germline CDR1 is LGHNA and CDR2 YSLEER. The CDR3 here is CASSQVEGFHEQYF. In DNA form, the CDR3 reads TGCGCCAGCAGCCAAGTCGAGGGTTTCCACGAGCAGTACTTC.

The chain carries TRBV6-5 and TRBJ2-1, with D unclear. Germline V lookup: CDR1 MNHEY, CDR2 SVGAGI. Trimming removed 8 bases at V and 3 bases at J, with 8 bases between. There are 12 residues in the CDR3. CDR3 coding DNA: TGTGCCAGCGGTCACAACTACAATGAGCAGTTCTTC. This encodes CASGHNYNEQFF.

V gene TRBV7-6 combines with J gene TRBJ2-7, with D possibly being TRBD2 (6 bases). This CDR3 contains 15 residues. Trimming removed 5 bases at V and 5 bases at J, with 19 bases between. Germline CDR1 and CDR2: SGHVS and FNYEAQ. This CDR3 is CASSPRDSGLHEQYF. The CDR3 DNA reads TGTGCCAGCAGCCCCCGGGACTCCGGTTTACACGAGCAGTACTTC.

The CDR3 loop is CASSEGSSLYQETQYF. CDR3 nucleotides: TGCGCCAGCAGTGAGGGGAGTTCCCTGTACCAAGAGACCCAGTACTTC. This chain links TRBV4-1 with TRBJ2-5, with D perhaps given as TRBD1 or TRBD2 (5 bases each). This CDR3 contains 16 residues. Trimming cost V 6 bases and J 0 bases, with 17 bases left between them. CDR1 is MGHRA and CDR2 is YSYEKL in the germline V gene.

This clone was counted once. The J gene is TRBJ2-6, the V gene TRBV27, with a weak D call TRBD1 (5 bases). The germline V gene encodes CDR1 MNHEY and CDR2 SMNVEV (reference sequence). This CDR3 has 16 residues. V was clipped by 3 bases and J by 4 bases, with 13 bases between them. The CDR3 DNA reads as TGTGCCAGCAGTTTGATTGGGGCCCGCGGGGCCAACGTCCTGACTTTC. Protein product: CASSLIGARGANVLTF.

On this clone: A junction end diverges from the germline sequence, so it may reflect a read error. Other DNA sequences in the sample encode the same CDR3. This chain joins TRBV29-1 and TRBJ1-4, with D perhaps TRBD1 (6 bases). Germline lookup yields CDR1 SQVTM and CDR2 ANQGSEA. This CDR3 is 17 amino acids long. CDR3 coding DNA: TGCAGCCCGAGACGACTTGGACAGTCTCGTCCCTGTGAAAAATTGTTTTTT. Translated, it gives CSPRRLGQSRPCEKLFF.

This chain uses TRBV5-4 with TRBJ1-3, with D maybe TRBD1 (5 bases). This CDR3 region has 18 residues. CDR1 and CDR2 (germline): SGHNT, YYREEE (reference sequence). Trimming removed 0 bases from V and 0 bases from J, with 16 bases in between. CDR3 loop: CASSLVGVGTVSGNTIYF. CDR3 nucleotides: TGTGCCAGCAGCTTGGTGGGCGTCGGGACGGTCTCTGGAAACACCATATATTTT.

This clone has a single count. The chain employs TRBV9 and TRBJ1-4; D is unresolved. V was trimmed by 4 bases and J by 5 bases, leaving 9 bases between them. CDR1 and CDR2 (germline): SGDLS, YYNGEE. The CDR3 covers 13 residues. This chain's CDR3 is CASSSSENEKLFF. CDR3 nucleotides: TGTGCCAGCAGCTCTTCGGAGAATGAAAAACTGTTTTTT.

This chain links TRBV28 with TRBJ1-2, with a tentative D call TRBD1 (6 bases). V gave up 3 bases and J gave up 8 bases, with 10 bases separating them. Germline CDR1 is MDHEN and CDR2 is SYDVKM. This CDR3 is 12 amino acids long. The CDR3 nucleotides are TGTGCCAGCAGTTTTATAGGGGGAGGCTACACCTTC. Protein sequence: CASSFIGGGYTF.

This chain connects TRBV29-1 to TRBJ1-2; D gene uncertain. The germline V gene has CDR1 SQVTM and CDR2 ANQGSEA. The CDR3 sequence is 16 residues long. The V gene lost 0 bases and the J gene lost 4 bases, with 18 bases spanning the gap. CDR3 sequence (DNA): TGCAGCGTTGAAGATCCCACCAAAGTGGAGCGCTATGGCTACACCTTC. Its translation is CSVEDPTKVERYGYTF.

The chain has TRBV7-2 and TRBJ1-6, with D perhaps matching TRBD1 (5 bases). Trimming removed 5 bases from V and 0 bases from J, with 14 bases in between. CDR3 length equals 17 residues. Germline V lookup: CDR1 SGHTA, CDR2 FQGNSA. CDR3 sequence reads: CASSVDISSSYNSPLHF. CDR3 sequence (DNA): TGTGCCAGCAGCGTGGACATCTCGAGCTCCTATAATTCACCCCTCCACTTT.

A word on this clone: The same CDR3 is also encoded by other DNA sequences in this sample. The genes are TRBV7-9 and TRBJ1-1; D uncertain. Germline V gives CDR1 SEHNR, CDR2 FQNEAQ (reference sequence). This CDR3 region has 12 residues. Trimming removed 3 bases from V and 14 bases from J, with 16 bases in between. The CDR3 nucleotides are TGTGCCAGCAGCTTTGACCCCCCTCTCGCCTTCTTT. Protein product: CASSFDPPLAFF.

The table lists this clone with a count of one. The CDR3: CASSFLGGRYEQYF. As DNA, the CDR3 is TGTGCCAGCAGCTTCCTGGGGGGGAGATACGAGCAGTACTTC. The chain links TRBV5-4 to TRBJ2-7; 7 bases align to TRBD2. Germline values: CDR1 SGHNT, CDR2 YYREEE (reference sequence). The CDR3 runs 14 residues. V shed 2 bases, J shed 4 bases, and the junction held 6 bases outside the gene matches. Using reference TRBV5-4 and TRBJ2-7 for the parts outside the CDR3, the full variable domain is ETGVTQSPTHLIKTRGQQVTLRCSSQSGHNTVSWYQQALGQGPQFIFQYYREEENGRGNFPPRFSGLQFPNYSSELNVNALELDDSALYLCASSFLGGRYEQYFGPGTRLTVT.

The chain has TRBV27 and TRBJ1-6; D call uncertain. Trimming cost V 1 base and J 10 bases, with 11 bases left between them. This CDR3 has 14 amino acids. CDR1 MNHEY and CDR2 SMNVEV come from the germline V gene (reference sequence). The CDR3: CASSLWQARSPLHF. As DNA, the CDR3 is TGTGCCAGCAGTTTATGGCAGGCTCGATCACCCCTCCACTTT.